The 10 T cell receptor beta chains given below trace back to one sample, sequenced in a study of blood T cell repertoires in COVID-19 (dated by TCRdb to between 2020 and 2021). Receptor amplification or capture employed the immunoSEQ multiplex PCR assay. TCRdb's version of the immuneACCESS table is confined to in-frame rearrangements and falls short of the full clone set. An unresolved V gene accounts for under half of the shortfall where checked; the remainder is of unknown origin. This sample is represented by about 74,000 clones; approximately 79% of them were singletons. The ten largest account for about a sixth of the sample. Sequenced input: peripheral blood. The source of these receptors is a man in his sixties or seventies with active or convalescent COVID-19.

This clone was observed a handful of times. The rearrangement links TRBV5-6 to TRBJ2-1; 13 bases fit TRBD2. The CDR3 spans 15 residues. Germline CDR1 and CDR2: SGHDT and YYEEEE. The trim removed 6 bases at V and 10 bases at J, leaving 10 bases unmatched. This chain's CDR3 is CASIDYGLAGEEQFF. Here the CDR3 DNA reads TGTGCCAGCATCGACTATGGACTAGCGGGGGAAGAGCAGTTCTTC.

This clone was detected once. The chain carries TRBV24-1 and TRBJ1-6; 7 bases are shared with TRBD1. The germline V gene encodes CDR1 KGHDR and CDR2 SFDVKD. The CDR3 consists of 22 residues. V shed 2 bases and J 8 bases; nucleotides not matched to a gene: 26. The CDR3 DNA reads TGTGCCACCAGTGATTCCCTCGCCATTACGACAGGGAAGTTAAGCGTTCATTCACCCCTCCACTTT. Translating it yields CATSDSLAITTGKLSVHSPLHF.

This chain connects TRBV5-1 to TRBJ2-7; tentatively, D is TRBD1 (6 bases). Germline CDR1 and CDR2: SGHRS and YFSETQ. V shed 0 bases and J shed 6 bases, with 19 bases lying between them. The CDR3 is made up of 16 amino acids. The DNA of the CDR3 is TGCGCCAGCAGCTTGGGTCAACAGGGATTGGTTGGCGAGCAGTACTTC. This codes for CASSLGQQGLVGEQYF.

The genes are TRBV24-1 and TRBJ1-1; D possibly corresponds to TRBD1 (5 bases). The V end was cut by 3 bases, the J end by 8 bases, with 12 bases between. Germline V CDR1 and CDR2: KGHDR, SFDVKD. This CDR3 comprises 13 residues. CDR3 DNA sequence: TGTGCCACCAGTGATGACCAGGGAACGGAAGCTTTCTTT. Amino acid sequence: CATSDDQGTEAFF.

The rearrangement uses TRBV3-1 (or the pseudogene TRBV3-2) and TRBJ1-4; TRBD1 aligns across 7 bases. V shed 2 bases and J 5 bases; nucleotides not matched to a gene: 2. This CDR3 region has 14 residues. The germline V gene has CDR1 LGHDT and CDR2 YNNKEL (reference sequence). CDR3 coding DNA: TGTGCCAGCAGCCAAAAGGGACAGAATGAAAAACTGTTTTTT. Encoded protein: CASSQKGQNEKLFF.

CDR3 sequence reads: CASSAEEAQYF. The CDR3, as DNA: TGTGCCAGCAGCGCCGAGGAGGCCCAGTACTTC. This sequence joins TRBV7-9 and TRBJ2-5, with a possible D match to TRBD2 (5 bases). The CDR3 sequence is 11 residues long. CDR1 and CDR2 (germline): SEHNR, FQNEAQ (reference sequence). V lost 5 bases, J lost 9 bases, and 10 bases lay in between. Filled out from reference TRBV7-9 and TRBJ2-5, the complete variable domain reads DTGVSQNPRHKITKRGQNVTFRCDPISEHNRLYWYRQTLGQGPEFLTYFQNEAQLEKSRLLSDRFSAERPKGSFSTLEIQRTEQGDSAMYLCASSAEEAQYFGPGTRLLVL.

This rearrangement joins TRBV2 to TRBJ1-2; the D gene is possibly TRBD1 (5 bases). The germline V gene has CDR1 SNHLY and CDR2 FYNNEI. Trimming removed 6 bases from V and 1 base from J, with 9 bases in between. The CDR3 totals 13 residues. The CDR3, as DNA: TGTGCCAGCAGACTGGACAATAACTATGGCTACACCTTC. Its translation: CASRLDNNYGYTF.

This clone is a singleton in its sample. This rearrangement joins TRBV14 to TRBJ1-2; 8 nucleotides align to TRBD1. CDR3 length: 15 residues. Germline-derived CDR1 and CDR2 are SGHDN and FVKESK. Trimming took 4 bases from V and 5 from J; bases not matched to a gene: 9. CDR3 in DNA: TGTGCCAGCAGCCGGTATGACAGGGGTAGATATGGCTACACCTTC. It encodes CASSRYDRGRYGYTF.

J is TRBJ1-2 and V is TRBV6-1, with no clear D. This CDR3 is built from 13 residues. The ends were cut back, 3 bases at V and 3 bases at J, with 8 bases in the middle. CDR1 is MNHNS, CDR2 SASEGT, per germline. CDR3 protein: CASSDEGYYGYTF. CDR3 sequence (DNA): TGTGCCAGCAGTGATGAGGGATACTATGGCTACACCTTC.

The chain recombines TRBV5-1 with TRBJ2-2; 9 bases are shared with TRBD2. This CDR3 spans 18 amino acids. The germline V gene encodes CDR1 SGHRS and CDR2 YFSETQ. The junction had 10 bases not matched to a gene; V was cut back by 3 bases and J by 1 base. Here the CDR3 DNA reads TGCGCCAGCAGCTCCCACTTACAAGCGGGGGGGAACACCGGGGAGCTGTTTTTT. Protein sequence: CASSSHLQAGGNTGELFF.